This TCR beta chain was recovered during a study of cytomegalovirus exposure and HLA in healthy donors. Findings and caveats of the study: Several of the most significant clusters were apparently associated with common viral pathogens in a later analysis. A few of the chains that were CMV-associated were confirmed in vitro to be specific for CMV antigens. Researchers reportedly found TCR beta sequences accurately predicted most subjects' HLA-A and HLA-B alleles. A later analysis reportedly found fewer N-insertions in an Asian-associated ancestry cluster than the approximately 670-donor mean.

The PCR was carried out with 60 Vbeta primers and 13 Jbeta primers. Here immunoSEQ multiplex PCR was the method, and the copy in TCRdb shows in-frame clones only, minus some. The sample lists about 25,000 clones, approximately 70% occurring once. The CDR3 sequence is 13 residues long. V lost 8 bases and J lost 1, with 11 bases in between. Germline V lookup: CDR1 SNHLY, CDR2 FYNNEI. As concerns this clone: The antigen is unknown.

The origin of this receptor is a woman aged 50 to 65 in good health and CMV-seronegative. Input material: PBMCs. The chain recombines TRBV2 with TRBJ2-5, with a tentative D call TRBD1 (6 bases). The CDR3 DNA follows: TGTGCCAGCCGAAGGGGGATCCAAGAGACCCAGTACTTC. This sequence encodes CASRRGIQETQYF.